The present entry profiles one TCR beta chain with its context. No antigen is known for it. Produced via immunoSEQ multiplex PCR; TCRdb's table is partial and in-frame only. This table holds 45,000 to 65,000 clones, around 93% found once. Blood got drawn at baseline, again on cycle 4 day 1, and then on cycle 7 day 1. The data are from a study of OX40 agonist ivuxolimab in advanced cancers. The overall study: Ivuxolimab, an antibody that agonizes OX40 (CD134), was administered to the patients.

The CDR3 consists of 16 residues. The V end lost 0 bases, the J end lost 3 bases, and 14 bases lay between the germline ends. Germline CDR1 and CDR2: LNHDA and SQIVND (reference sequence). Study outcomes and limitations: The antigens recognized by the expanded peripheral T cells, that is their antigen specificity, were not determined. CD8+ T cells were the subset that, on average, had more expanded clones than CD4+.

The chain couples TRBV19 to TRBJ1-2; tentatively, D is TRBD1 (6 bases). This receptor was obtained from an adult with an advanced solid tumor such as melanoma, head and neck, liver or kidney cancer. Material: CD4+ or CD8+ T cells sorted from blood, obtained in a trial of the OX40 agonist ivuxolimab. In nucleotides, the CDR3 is TGTGCCAGTAGTATAGATCGGGGGGCTTGGGACTATGGCTACACCTTC. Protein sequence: CASSIDRGAWDYGYTF.